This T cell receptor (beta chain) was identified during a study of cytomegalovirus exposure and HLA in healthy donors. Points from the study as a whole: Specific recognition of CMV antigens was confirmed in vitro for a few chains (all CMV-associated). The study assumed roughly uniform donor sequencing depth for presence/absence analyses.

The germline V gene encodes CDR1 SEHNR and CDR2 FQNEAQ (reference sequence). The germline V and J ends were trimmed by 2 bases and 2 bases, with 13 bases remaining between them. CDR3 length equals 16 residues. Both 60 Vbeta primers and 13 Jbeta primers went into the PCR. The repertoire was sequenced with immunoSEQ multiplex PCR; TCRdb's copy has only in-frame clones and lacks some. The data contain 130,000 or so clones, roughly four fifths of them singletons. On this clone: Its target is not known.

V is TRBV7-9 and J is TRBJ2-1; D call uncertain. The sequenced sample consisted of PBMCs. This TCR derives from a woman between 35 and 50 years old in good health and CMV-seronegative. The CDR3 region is CASSLSDSWAYNEQFF. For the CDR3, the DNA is TGTGCCAGCAGCTTATCAGATAGCTGGGCCTACAATGAGCAGTTCTTC.